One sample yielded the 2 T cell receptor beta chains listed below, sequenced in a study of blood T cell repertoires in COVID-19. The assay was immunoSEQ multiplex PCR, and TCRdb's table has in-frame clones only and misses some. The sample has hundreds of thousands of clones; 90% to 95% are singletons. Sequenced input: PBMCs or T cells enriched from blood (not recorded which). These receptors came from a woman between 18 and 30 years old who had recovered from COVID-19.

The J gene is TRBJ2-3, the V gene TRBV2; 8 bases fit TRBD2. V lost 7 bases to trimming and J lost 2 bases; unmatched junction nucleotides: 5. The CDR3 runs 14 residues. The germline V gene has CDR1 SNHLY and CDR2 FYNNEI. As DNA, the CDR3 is TGTGCCAGCAACCTAGCGGGTTCCACAGATACGCAGTATTTT. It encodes CASNLAGSTDTQYF. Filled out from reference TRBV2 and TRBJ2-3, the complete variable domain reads EPEVTQTPSHQVTQMGQEVILRCVPISNHLYFYWYRQILGQKVEFLVSFYNNEISEKSEIFDDQFSVERPDGSNFTLKIRSTKLEDSAMYFCASNLAGSTDTQYFGPGTRLTVL.

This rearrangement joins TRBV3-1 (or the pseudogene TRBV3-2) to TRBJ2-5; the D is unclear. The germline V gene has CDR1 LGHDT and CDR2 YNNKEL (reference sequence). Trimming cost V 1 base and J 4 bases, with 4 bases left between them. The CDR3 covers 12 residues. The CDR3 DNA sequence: TGTGCCAGCAGCCAAGCGCGAGAGACCCAGTACTTC. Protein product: CASSQARETQYF.